This T cell receptor beta chain derives from a study of T cell clonality in common variable immunodeficiency (dated by TCRdb to between 2014 and 2017). CVID samples and control samples contributed equivalent amounts of genomic DNA as sequencing input. For every sample, a 60 bp segment covering the rearranged TCRbeta CDR3 region was amplified and then sequenced. The immunoSEQ assay, a bias-corrected multiplex PCR with high-throughput sequencing, was employed for TCRbeta amplification. Per the original workflow: Every unique nucleotide sequence was considered a clone and was annotated with V, D and J genes, copy number and frequency. Sequences were labeled productive if in frame, and non-productive if out of frame or containing stop codons. As previously described, clonality was computed from Shannon's entropy. Mean CDR3 Kyte-Doolittle hydropathy was derived from the predicted amino acid sequences of productive clones. Hierarchical clustering of scaled V gene usage was performed with the R hclust function using Manhattan distance and complete linkage. Clone sharing by CDR3 amino acid sequence was assessed by resampling 12 repertoires per group over 100 rounds. The repertoires were searched for approximately 73 published EBV-specific and fewer than 250 published CMV-specific TCRbeta sequences. Two CVID samples yielding fewer than 10,000 sequences were excluded from analysis, leaving fewer than 50 CVID repertoires. Drawn from immuneACCESS, this table holds only the in-frame rearrangements with V and J called that TCRdb kept. Clones are partly lost; checked studies trace under half to an unresolved V gene and leave the rest unexplained. For V, J and clone size, that table is used; D and trimming come from the DNA. The data for this sample show 17,000 or so clones, each detected more than once. The top ten clonotypes cover 14% of the sample.

Here is what the overall study found, with its caveats: Although equal DNA input was used, an average of about 85,000 unique sequences per sample was obtained for controls, compared with about 31,547 for CVID samples. TCRbeta clonality was higher in CVID subjects than in healthy controls (t-test p = 0.018), and the increase was most characteristic of about a third of subjects. Correlations of repertoire features with clinical complications were constrained by heterogeneity among patients within the CVID cohort. CVID TCRbeta sequences were reported to have fewer deletions and N-nucleotide insertions and to lack highly modified clones with 13 or more V deletions. It was noted by the authors that sequencing of the repertoires of T cell subpopulations would be needed to clarify the cause of the increased clonality in CVID. CVID subjects shared fewer TCRbeta clones with each other than healthy controls did (p < 0.0001).

The cysteine opens and the phenylalanine closes a CDR3 of 12 amino acids. Only the CDR3 bases that were read are kept: 27 of them, in frame from base 1. V is cut by 2 bases and J by 3 bases, and the space between the germline ends is 7 bases. The germline V gene gives CDR1 as SQVTM and CDR2 as ANQGSEA. CVID was diagnosed by standard criteria: serum IgG, IgA and/or IgM reduced below normal range, plus specific antibody deficiency. A total of roughly 44 subjects (roughly 15 female and 30 or so male; age range roughly 9 to 64 years, mean age around 40) were included in the CVID group. Most CVID patients and most healthy controls were of Caucasian heritage. At the time of study participation, every CVID subject had been on replacement immunoglobulin therapy for one year or longer. No CVID subject was ill or taking immunomodulatory or immunosuppressive medication when blood was collected. Heparinized peripheral whole blood samples of about 5 to 9 ml were collected from each donor. TCRbeta CDR3 repertoires were sequenced from genomic DNA of adults with common variable immune deficiency (CVID) and healthy adult controls. Diluted blood was density-centrifuged over Hypaque 1077 or Ficoll-Paque to isolate peripheral blood mononuclear cells. Unsorted mononuclear cells served as the source of genomic DNA, which was extracted either by Qiagen column purification or by a centrifugation-based method.

This clone was recorded many times. Its antigen remains unidentified. The read ends 3 residues shy of where the CDR3 ends; the end is completed using the germline J gene. Sequencing was carried out using peripheral blood mononuclear cells. Recombination linked TRBV29-1 to TRBJ1-2; no D gene can be assigned with confidence. This clonotype was obtained from a human donor with common variable immunodeficiency. CDR3 reads: CSVEQEHYGYTF. The sequenced part of the CDR3 DNA is TGCAGCGTTGAACAGGAGCACTATGGC.